A single sample is the source of the 29 T cell receptor beta chains below, sequenced in a study of chemoradiotherapy in HPV16-positive cancers. Some clones are missing from TCRdb's copy, which holds only in-frame ones; the method was immunoSEQ multiplex PCR. This table holds 12,000 or so clones, roughly 70% found once. Sampling was carried out from a patient who underwent chemoradiotherapy. The receptor source for this set is a human donor with HPV-associated anogenital cancer.

This chain joins TRBV28 and TRBJ2-5; TRBD1 or TRBD2 may be the D gene (5 bases each). Germline V lookup: CDR1 MDHEN, CDR2 SYDVKM. The ends were cut back, 1 base at V and 2 bases at J, with 11 bases in the middle. The CDR3 sequence is 15 residues long. CDR3 DNA sequence: TGTGCCAGCAGTTTATCGGTGTGGGGGCAAGAGACCCAGTACTTC. It yields the protein CASSLSVWGQETQYF.

In this sample, this clone turned up once. The chain uses TRBV27 and TRBJ2-1, with D unresolved. The CDR3 spans 12 residues. Per germline, CDR1 MNHEY and CDR2 SMNVEV (reference sequence). Trimming shortened V by 3 bases and J by 5 bases, and 5 bases separated the two germline ends. As DNA, the CDR3 is TGTGCCAGCAGTTTTATTGACAATGAGCAGTTCTTC. Protein product: CASSFIDNEQFF.

This clone was seen a handful of times. This chain connects TRBV7-8 to TRBJ1-2; TRBD1 agrees at 7 bases. This CDR3 is built from 13 residues. CDR1 is SGHVS and CDR2 is FQNEAQ in the germline V gene. J was trimmed by 8 bases and V by 5 bases; bases with no gene match: 8. In DNA form, the CDR3 reads TGTGCCAGCAGCCATCGAACAGGGGAAGGCTACACCTTC. Translated, it gives CASSHRTGEGYTF.

The V gene is TRBV29-1, the J gene TRBJ2-7; possible D gene TRBD1, 6 bases. There are 11 residues in the CDR3. Germline CDR1 reads SQVTM; CDR2 reads ANQGSEA. V gave up 5 bases and J gave up 4 bases, with 9 bases separating them. The CDR3 DNA sequence: TGCAGCGTTCGCGACAGGTACGAGCAGTACTTC. Translated, it gives CSVRDRYEQYF.

The genes are TRBV19 and TRBJ2-3; 9 bases match TRBD2. V was pared by 1 base and J by 4 bases, with 6 bases of the junction left unmatched. The V gene's germline CDR1 is LNHDA and CDR2 SQIVND (reference sequence). This CDR3 comprises 16 residues. The CDR3 loop is CASSIGGTSSSDTQYF. In nucleotides, the CDR3 is TGTGCCAGTAGTATAGGAGGGACTAGCAGCTCAGATACGCAGTATTTT.

This clone turned up a few times. This chain links TRBV5-1 with TRBJ2-1; D remains ambiguous. V was clipped by 4 bases and J by 7 bases, with 15 bases between them. The CDR3 spans 14 residues. Per the germline V gene, CDR1 is SGHRS and CDR2 is YFSETQ. In DNA form, the CDR3 reads TGCGCCAGCAGCGGCGAGATCAGTCAGAATGAGCAGTTCTTC. It yields the protein CASSGEISQNEQFF. Full variable domain (rest looked up from reference TRBV5-1 and TRBJ2-1): KAGVTQTPRYLIKTRGQQVTLSCSPISGHRSVSWYQQTPGQGLQFLFEYFSETQRNKGNFPGRFSGRQFSNSRSEMNVSTLELGDSALYLCASSGEISQNEQFFGPGTRLTVL.

This chain connects TRBV5-6 to TRBJ2-7; weak D call: TRBD1 (6 bases). In germline, CDR1 is SGHDT, CDR2 YYEEEE. The CDR3 is 14 amino acids. V gave up 3 bases and J gave up 4 bases, with 14 bases separating them. The CDR3 DNA reads as TGTGCCAGCAGCTACGGGACAACACCTTACGAGCAGTACTTC. Amino acid sequence: CASSYGTTPYEQYF.

The chain links TRBV30 to TRBJ1-4; D is unresolved. This CDR3 is built from 14 residues. The V end was cut by 3 bases, the J end by 8 bases, with 16 bases between. Germline V lookup: CDR1 GTSNPN, CDR2 SVGIG (reference sequence). The CDR3 DNA follows: TGTGCCTGGAGGGGGAGTTTAGCGTCCGAAAAACTGTTTTTT. It yields the protein CAWRGSLASEKLFF.

The rearrangement joins TRBV5-6 to TRBJ2-2, with D unresolved. The V end lost 2 bases, the J end lost 4 bases, and 6 bases lay between the germline ends. This CDR3 has 13 amino acids. Germline V lookup: CDR1 SGHDT, CDR2 YYEEEE. The CDR3 DNA reads TGTGCCAGCAGCTTAAGTCGCACCGGGGAGCTGTTTTTT. As protein: CASSLSRTGELFF.

The gene calls are TRBV11-3 and TRBJ1-3; TRBD1 might be the D (5 bases). The CDR3 is made up of 15 amino acids. Trimming stripped 5 bases from V and 4 bases from J, with 15 bases between. CDR1 is SGHNT, CDR2 YENEEA, per germline. CDR3 sequence (DNA): TGTGCCAGCAGCCCCTCGGGGGGTCGAGGAAACACCATATATTTT. Translating it yields CASSPSGGRGNTIYF.

This chain connects TRBV23-1 to TRBJ1-2; TRBD1 agrees at 12 bases. TRBV23-1 has ORF status, its function being uncertain. CDR3 length equals 18 residues. V trimming: 4 bases; J trimming: 8 bases; junction bases outside the gene matches: 17. CDR3 sequence: CASSPVNQGQGANGGYTF. The DNA of the CDR3 is TGCGCCAGCAGTCCGGTAAACCAGGGACAGGGGGCGAATGGGGGCTACACCTTC.

V usage is TRBV9 and J usage is TRBJ2-3; D is uncertain. V lost 1 base to trimming and J lost 2 bases, with 11 bases between them. This CDR3 has 15 residues. Germline CDR1 is SGDLS and CDR2 is YYNGEE. The CDR3 loop reads CASSVSPGNTDTQYF. The DNA for the CDR3 is TGTGCCAGCAGCGTATCACCCGGAAACACAGATACGCAGTATTTT. Full variable domain (rest looked up from reference TRBV9 and TRBJ2-3): DSGVTQTPKHLITATGQRVTLRCSPRSGDLSVYWYQQSLDQGLQFLIQYYNGEERAKGNILERFSAQQFPDLHSELNLSSLELGDSALYFCASSVSPGNTDTQYFGPGTRLTVL.

The chain employs TRBV5-6 and TRBJ1-4; 7 bases fit TRBD1. Germline-derived CDR1 and CDR2 are SGHDT and YYEEEE. V lost 4 bases, J lost 5 bases, and 2 bases stayed unmatched. This CDR3 contains 13 residues. DNA of the CDR3: TGTGCCAGCAGCCTGGGACAGAATGAAAAACTGTTTTTT. Amino acids: CASSLGQNEKLFF.

This rearrangement joins TRBV27 to TRBJ2-2; the D gene is possibly TRBD1 (8 bases). V lost 4 bases and J lost 4, with 37 bases in between. Per germline, CDR1 MNHEY and CDR2 SMNVEV (reference sequence). This CDR3 has 23 amino acids. CDR3 loop: CASSSRGLTLGTTHIVRTGELFF. The CDR3 nucleotides are TGTGCCAGCAGTTCCAGGGGGCTTACACTCGGGACTACCCATATCGTTCGCACCGGGGAGCTGTTTTTT.

This clone was counted only a few times. The chain has TRBV7-9 and TRBJ2-7; D is ambiguous. Germline values: CDR1 SEHNR, CDR2 FQNEAQ (reference sequence). This CDR3 contains 14 residues. V dropped 1 base and J dropped 2 bases, with 9 bases sitting between them. The DNA of the CDR3 is TGTGCCAGCAGCTTAGAGCTGTTCCCCTACGAGCAGTACTTC. This gives the protein CASSLELFPYEQYF. Full variable domain (rest looked up from reference TRBV7-9 and TRBJ2-7): DTGVSQNPRHKITKRGQNVTFRCDPISEHNRLYWYRQTLGQGPEFLTYFQNEAQLEKSRLLSDRFSAERPKGSFSTLEIQRTEQGDSAMYLCASSLELFPYEQYFGPGTRLTVT.

The chain employs TRBV5-1 and TRBJ2-1; TRBD2 matches at 7 bases. The junction had 4 bases not matched to a gene; V was cut back by 4 bases and J by 9 bases. The CDR3 has 12 amino acids. Germline CDR1 and CDR2: SGHRS and YFSETQ. This CDR3 reads CASSITSVEQFF. The CDR3, as DNA: TGCGCCAGCAGCATTACTAGCGTTGAGCAGTTCTTC.

This chain joins TRBV20-1 and TRBJ1-1, with D unresolved. From germline, CDR1 is DFQATT and CDR2 SNEGSKA (reference sequence). CDR3 length: 10 amino acids. V lost 3 bases to trimming and J lost 8 bases, with 7 bases between them. This chain's CDR3 is CSASTGEAFF. The CDR3 DNA follows: TGCAGTGCTAGTACGGGCGAAGCTTTCTTT.

This clone has more than one count but fewer than ten. The J gene is TRBJ2-1, the V gene TRBV19, with 14 positions matching TRBD2. V was pared by 3 bases and J by 6 bases, with 1 base of the junction left unmatched. Germline V gene sequence: CDR1 LNHDA, CDR2 SQIVND (reference sequence). This CDR3 contains 15 residues. The CDR3 spells CASSIGTSGSNEQFF. The CDR3 nucleotides read TGTGCCAGTAGTATTGGGACTAGCGGGAGCAATGAGCAGTTCTTC.

The J gene is TRBJ2-5, the V gene TRBV18; D is unclear. The CDR3 loop spans 12 amino acids. V lost 0 bases and J lost 4, with 3 bases in between. CDR1 KGHSH and CDR2 LQKENI come from the germline V gene. CDR3 in amino acids: CASSPPRETQYF. The DNA for the CDR3 is TGTGCCAGCTCACCACCGAGAGAGACCCAGTACTTC.

The V and J genes are TRBV4-3 and TRBJ2-1; TRBD2 matches at 13 bases. Germline V gives CDR1 LGHNA, CDR2 YSLEER. The V segment lost 4 bases and the J segment 5 bases; nucleotides outside the gene matches: 8. This CDR3 is built from 17 residues. CDR3: CASSLDTTSGRNNEQFF. The CDR3 DNA reads TGCGCCAGCAGCCTAGATACGACTAGCGGGAGGAACAATGAGCAGTTCTTC.

This CDR3 is CASSYGTQGSYGYTF. The CDR3 nucleotides are TGTGCCAGCAGTTACGGCACTCAGGGAAGCTATGGCTACACCTTC. The rearrangement joins TRBV6-5 to TRBJ1-2; perhaps TRBD1 as D (5 bases). The length of the CDR3 is 15 residues. Trimming took 2 bases from V and 4 from J, leaving 14 bases between them. Germline V lookup: CDR1 MNHEY, CDR2 SVGAGI.

This clone has more than one count but fewer than ten. V is TRBV4-3 and J is TRBJ1-5; unclear D gene. The V gene's germline CDR1 is LGHNA and CDR2 YSLEER. The ends were cut back, 0 bases at V and 9 bases at J, with 15 bases in the middle. CDR3 length: 15 residues. The CDR3 DNA reads TGCGCCAGCAGCCAAGAGATCGGCCCCGGAAGGCCCCAGCATTTT. This translates into CASSQEIGPGRPQHF.

The gene calls are TRBV4-1 and TRBJ2-5; tentatively, D is TRBD1 or TRBD2 (5 bases each). V lost 1 base and J 1 base, leaving 13 bases between the germline ends. The CDR3 totals 16 residues. CDR1 is MGHRA and CDR2 is YSYEKL in the germline V gene. CDR3 in amino acids: CASSQGHGTSQETQYF. The CDR3 DNA reads as TGCGCCAGCAGCCAAGGTCACGGGACCAGCCAAGAGACCCAGTACTTC.

The V gene is TRBV19, the J gene TRBJ2-2, with a weak D call TRBD1 (6 bases). Deletions cut 3 bases from V and 7 bases from J, with 9 bases between. This CDR3 spans 13 amino acids. Germline CDR1 is LNHDA and CDR2 is SQIVND (reference sequence). Here the CDR3 reads CASSMDRNGELFF. The CDR3 DNA reads as TGTGCCAGTAGTATGGACAGAAACGGGGAGCTGTTTTTT.

The chain links TRBV7-9 to TRBJ2-3; 12 nucleotides align to TRBD2. V was pared by 6 bases and J by 2 bases, with 6 bases of the junction left unmatched. Germline assignment: CDR1 SEHNR and CDR2 FQNEAQ (reference sequence). This CDR3 comprises 16 residues. CDR3 nucleotide sequence: TGTGCCAGCAGGCTAGCGGGAGGGATATACACAGATACGCAGTATTTT. This gives the protein CASRLAGGIYTDTQYF.

The chain recombines TRBV27 with TRBJ2-7, with 7 bases matching TRBD2. V was clipped by 3 bases and J by 3 bases; unmatched bases: 5. The CDR3 covers 14 residues. Per germline, CDR1 MNHEY and CDR2 SMNVEV (reference sequence). The CDR3 region is CASSFAGEGYEQYF. The CDR3 coding sequence is TGTGCCAGCAGTTTTGCCGGGGAGGGCTACGAGCAGTACTTC.

Concerning this clone itself: Other nucleotide sequences from this sample produce the same CDR3. This sequence joins TRBV6-1 and TRBJ2-5; possibly TRBD2 for D (6 bases). Germline V gene sequence: CDR1 MNHNS, CDR2 SASEGT. CDR3 size: 15 residues. V dropped 0 bases and J dropped 1 base, with 9 bases sitting between them. The CDR3 sequence is CASSEASGGQETQYF. Written as DNA, the CDR3 is TGTGCCAGCAGTGAAGCTTCCGGGGGCCAAGAGACCCAGTACTTC.

This clone came up a few times. This CDR3 reads CASSRGRRSYEQYF. CDR3 nucleotides: TGTGCCAGCAGCAGGGGACGGCGAAGCTACGAGCAGTACTTC. This rearrangement joins TRBV5-8 to TRBJ2-7; either TRBD1 or TRBD2 may fit D (5 bases each). CDR1 is SGHTS, CDR2 YDEGEE, per germline. V was pared by 4 bases and J by 3 bases, with 14 bases between. CDR3 length equals 14 residues.

The J gene is TRBJ1-2, the V gene TRBV5-1; no reliable D call. Germline loops: CDR1 SGHRS, CDR2 YFSETQ. The ends were cut back, 1 base at V and 7 bases at J, with 17 bases in the middle. This CDR3 has 15 residues. The CDR3 DNA reads TGCGCCAGCAGCTTGTTTGAGAAGGGAGCGCCTGGCTACACCTTC. The encoded protein is CASSLFEKGAPGYTF.